A single sample gave rise to the 31 T cell receptor beta chains below, sequenced in a study of cytomegalovirus exposure and HLA in healthy donors. 60 Vbeta and 13 Jbeta primers were used in PCR. Clones were sequenced by immunoSEQ multiplex PCR, and TCRdb holds only the in-frame ones, with some missing. This sample has about 110,000 clones, with 65% to 85% found just once. The sample comprised PBMCs. These receptors were taken from a male donor in good health and CMV-seropositive.

V usage is TRBV27 and J usage is TRBJ2-7; tentative D call: TRBD1 (6 bases). The CDR3 consists of 15 residues. Per germline, CDR1 MNHEY and CDR2 SMNVEV (reference sequence). Trimming took off 8 bases at V and 5 bases at J, with 22 bases between the two ends. CDR3: CASRRTGTTHHEQYF. The CDR3 DNA sequence: TGTGCCAGCCGCCGGACCGGGACAACTCACCACGAGCAGTACTTC.

The rearrangement joins TRBV27 to TRBJ1-3; tentatively, D is TRBD1 (6 bases). V lost 4 bases to trimming and J lost 0 bases, with 13 bases between them. Germline CDR1 MNHEY, CDR2 SMNVEV (reference sequence). The CDR3 consists of 16 residues. The CDR3 loop is CASSSAQGYSGNTIYF. In nucleotides, the CDR3 is TGTGCCAGCAGTTCCGCACAGGGTTACTCTGGAAACACCATATATTTT.

The CDR3 protein is CASSARLDGGYEQYF. For the CDR3, the DNA is TGTGCCAGCAGCGCCAGACTAGACGGAGGCTACGAGCAGTACTTC. J is TRBJ2-7 and V is TRBV9; possible D gene TRBD2, 6 bases. Germline V gives CDR1 SGDLS, CDR2 YYNGEE. This CDR3 spans 15 amino acids. The germline V and J ends were trimmed by 3 bases and 3 bases, with 16 bases remaining between them.

This clone has a single count. CDR3 coding DNA: TGTGCCAGCAGCTCGACACCCCAAGAGACCCAGTACTTC. Translation: CASSSTPQETQYF. The rearrangement uses TRBV7-3 and TRBJ2-5; D is uncertain. This CDR3 region has 13 residues. V was cut by 4 bases and J by 1 base, with 7 bases left in between. Germline lookup yields CDR1 SGHTA and CDR2 FQGTGA.

This clone is a singleton in its sample. This chain's CDR3 is CASSPTPGQGTTEAFF. The CDR3 DNA sequence: TGTGCCAGCAGCCCTACCCCGGGACAGGGGACCACTGAAGCTTTCTTT. The V and J genes are TRBV28 and TRBJ1-1, with 10 nucleotides matching TRBD1. Germline CDR1 is MDHEN and CDR2 is SYDVKM. The CDR3 length is 16 residues. Unmatched junction bases numbered 11, after V lost 6 bases and J lost 4 bases.

The CDR3 DNA follows: TGCGCCAGCAGCTCCCTAGGGGCCTACGAGCAGTACTTC. Translation: CASSSLGAYEQYF. The chain combines TRBV5-1 with TRBJ2-7, with D possibly being TRBD1 (5 bases). Germline CDR1 and CDR2: SGHRS and YFSETQ. Trimming left V 3 bases short and J 2 bases short, with 9 bases between. The CDR3 runs 13 residues.

The chain joins TRBV10-3 to TRBJ1-1; TRBD1 aligns across 7 bases. This CDR3 is 13 amino acids long. CDR1 and CDR2 from the germline V gene are ENHRY and SYGVKD. The V gene end was trimmed by 2 bases and the J gene end by 4 bases; junction bases not matched to a gene: 1. The CDR3 DNA is TGTGCCATCAGTGAGACAGGGGCCACTGAAGCTTTCTTT. This sequence encodes CAISETGATEAFF.

The chain carries TRBV6-4 and TRBJ1-1; D unclear. Germline lookup yields CDR1 MRHNA and CDR2 SNTAGT. The CDR3 spans 13 residues. V lost 6 bases and J lost 4, with 12 bases in between. CDR3 residues: CASSRDTVTEAFF. CDR3 nucleotide sequence: TGTGCCAGCAGCCGCGACACGGTCACTGAAGCTTTCTTT.

This chain connects TRBV11-2 to TRBJ2-7; D gene ambiguous. Per germline, CDR1 SGHAT and CDR2 FQNNGV. The CDR3 spans 14 residues. Between the trimmed V and J ends, which lost 1 base and 0 bases, there was a span of 7 bases. CDR3 sequence reads: CASSLVASSYEQYF. DNA for the CDR3: TGTGCCAGCAGCTTAGTCGCCAGCTCCTACGAGCAGTACTTC.

Comments on this clone: This CDR3 is also generated by other DNA sequences in the sample. This chain links TRBV7-8 with TRBJ1-4, with 9 bases fitting TRBD1. Germline CDR1 reads SGHVS; CDR2 reads FQNEAQ. Germline trimming cut 5 bases from V and 4 bases from J; bases unmatched to any gene: 5. The CDR3 length is 15 residues. CDR3 DNA sequence: TGTGCCAGCAGCCCTCCGGGACAGGGTAATGAAAAACTGTTTTTT. It encodes CASSPPGQGNEKLFF.

The rearrangement uses TRBV6-5 and TRBJ2-7, with 9 nucleotides matching TRBD2. The CDR3 is 14 residues long. V shed 9 bases, J shed 4 bases, and the junction held 10 bases outside the gene matches. Germline CDR1 and CDR2: MNHEY and SVGAGI. CDR3 protein: CASSRAGGLYEQYF. For the CDR3, the DNA is TGTGCCAGTAGCCGGGCGGGGGGGTTGTACGAGCAGTACTTC.

This chain joins TRBV4-3 and TRBJ1-5, with 11 bases matching TRBD1. The length of the CDR3 is 16 residues. CDR1 and CDR2 (germline): LGHNA, YSLEER. Trimming took 0 bases from V and 7 from J; bases not matched to a gene: 5. The CDR3 region is CASSQDTGQGEQPQHF. The CDR3 DNA reads TGCGCCAGCAGCCAAGATACGGGACAGGGGGAGCAGCCCCAGCATTTT.

This rearrangement joins TRBV7-6 to TRBJ1-1, with D possibly matching TRBD1 (5 bases). Trimming left V 5 bases short and J 0 bases short, with 13 bases between. This CDR3 has 15 amino acids. Germline V gives CDR1 SGHVS, CDR2 FNYEAQ. The CDR3 sequence: CASSPGRAMNTEAFF. The CDR3 DNA sequence: TGTGCCAGCAGCCCTGGCAGGGCCATGAACACTGAAGCTTTCTTT. The complete variable domain, with remaining parts taken from reference TRBV7-6 and TRBJ1-1, reads GAGVSQSPRYKVTKRGQDVALRCDPISGHVSLYWYRQALGQGPEFLTYFNYEAQQDKSGLPNDRFSAERPEGSISTLTIQRTEQRDSAMYRCASSPGRAMNTEAFFGQGTRLTVV.

This clone appeared a few times. The chain has TRBV7-6 and TRBJ2-2, with unresolved D. The CDR3 spans 15 residues. Germline-derived CDR1 and CDR2 are SGHVS and FNYEAQ. V lost 5 bases, J lost 1 base, and 11 bases lay in between. CDR3 sequence: CASSPTYGNTGELFF. Here the CDR3 DNA reads TGTGCCAGCAGCCCCACGTACGGGAACACCGGGGAGCTGTTTTTT.

The chain links TRBV7-9 to TRBJ2-5; TRBD2 aligns across 8 bases. Unmatched junction bases numbered 7, after V lost 5 bases and J lost 2 bases. Germline CDR1 and CDR2: SEHNR and FQNEAQ (reference sequence). This CDR3 has 15 amino acids. The CDR3 sequence: CASSPGGGQQETQYF. For the CDR3, the DNA is TGTGCCAGCAGCCCTGGCGGGGGGCAGCAAGAGACCCAGTACTTC.

This chain joins TRBV5-1 and TRBJ2-2; D is possibly TRBD1 (6 bases). The CDR3 spans 15 residues. Trimming pared 4 bases from V and 0 bases from J, leaving 10 bases between. Looked up from germline, CDR1 is SGHRS and CDR2 is YFSETQ. DNA for the CDR3: TGCGCCAGCAGCCCAACAGGGTCGAACACCGGGGAGCTGTTTTTT. This encodes CASSPTGSNTGELFF.

The chain joins TRBV15 to TRBJ1-2; no firm D call. Trimming removed 0 bases at V and 2 bases at J, with 7 bases between. The CDR3 sequence is 14 residues long. Per germline, CDR1 LNHNV and CDR2 YYDKDF (reference sequence). The DNA for the CDR3 is TGTGCCACCAGCAGAGATCGTCAGAACTATGGCTACACCTTC. It encodes CATSRDRQNYGYTF.

The chain joins TRBV2 to TRBJ2-2; 7 positions agree with TRBD1. The CDR3 has 13 residues. The germline V gene encodes CDR1 SNHLY and CDR2 FYNNEI. The DNA of the CDR3 is TGTGCGAGCCGGGACAGAGGCACCGGGGAGCTGTTTTTT. Translated: CASRDRGTGELFF.

The V and J genes are TRBV4-3 and TRBJ2-7, with D possibly being TRBD2 (6 bases). Per germline, CDR1 LGHNA and CDR2 YSLEER. The CDR3 spans 13 residues. V was cut by 3 bases and J by 6 bases, with 12 bases left in between. The CDR3 DNA reads TGCGCCAGCAGCCACCAGAAGGGAGGCGAGCAGTACTTC. Residues: CASSHQKGGEQYF.

The genes are TRBV9 and TRBJ2-2; the D gene is possibly TRBD2 (6 bases). V lost 4 bases to trimming and J lost 2 bases, with 15 bases between them. Germline-derived CDR1 and CDR2 are SGDLS and YYNGEE. The CDR3 sequence is 16 residues long. This CDR3 reads CASSPRDLLNTGELFF. The CDR3 nucleotides are TGTGCCAGCAGCCCCCGGGACTTACTTAACACCGGGGAGCTGTTTTTT.

The chain combines TRBV28 with TRBJ1-5, with D perhaps TRBD1 (5 bases). Germline V CDR1 and CDR2: MDHEN, SYDVKM. The CDR3 sequence is 14 residues long. The V end lost 3 bases, the J end lost 5 bases, and 11 bases lay between the germline ends. CDR3 region: CASSFAGLDQPQHF. The CDR3, as DNA: TGTGCCAGCAGTTTCGCGGGGCTGGATCAGCCCCAGCATTTT. Drawing the rest from reference TRBV28 and TRBJ1-5, the complete variable domain is DVKVTQSSRYLVKRTGEKVFLECVQDMDHENMFWYRQDPGLGLRLIYFSYDVKMKEKGDIPEGYSVSREKKERFSLILESASTNQTSMYLCASSFAGLDQPQHFGDGTRLSIL.

The chain employs TRBV27 and TRBJ2-7; TRBD1 agrees at 9 bases. The germline V gene has CDR1 MNHEY and CDR2 SMNVEV (reference sequence). The V gene end was trimmed by 0 bases and the J gene end by 4 bases; junction bases not matched to a gene: 7. This CDR3 contains 16 residues. The CDR3 loop reads CASSLSTWTGEYEQYF. In nucleotides, the CDR3 is TGTGCCAGCAGTTTATCGACTTGGACAGGGGAATACGAGCAGTACTTC.

This clone was detected only a few times. V usage is TRBV1 and J usage is TRBJ2-7; the D call in the table, TRBD1, was not verified against the DNA. TRBV1 is shown as a pseudogene. This CDR3 has 12 amino acids. In DNA, the CDR3 is TGCACCAGCAGCCCCAGGGTTTGCAAGCAGTACTTC. Protein sequence: CTSSPRVCKQYF.

The rearrangement uses TRBV15 and TRBJ2-7, with 7 bases identical to TRBD2. Trimming cost V 5 bases and J 6 bases; bases outside gene matches: 13. From germline, CDR1 is LNHNV and CDR2 YYDKDF (reference sequence). The CDR3 loop spans 15 amino acids. The CDR3 is CATSERLAREVEQYF. Written as DNA, the CDR3 is TGTGCCACCAGCGAACGACTAGCAAGAGAGGTCGAGCAGTACTTC.

This chain uses TRBV7-3 with TRBJ2-2, with no clear D. This CDR3 has 14 residues. V was cut by 1 base and J by 6 bases, with 9 bases left in between. CDR1 SGHTA and CDR2 FQGTGA come from the germline V gene. The CDR3 region has the DNA TGTGCCAGCAGCTTAATGTCGGTTCCCGGGGAGCTGTTTTTT. Its protein is CASSLMSVPGELFF.

The rearrangement uses TRBV14 and TRBJ2-2, with D tentatively TRBD2 (5 bases). CDR1 and CDR2 from the germline V gene are SGHDN and FVKESK. Trimming took off 5 bases at V and 1 base at J, with 20 bases between the two ends. The CDR3 is 18 amino acids. CDR3 residues: CASSFSLVGVQNTGELFF. The CDR3 DNA is TGTGCCAGCAGCTTCTCGCTGGTCGGGGTTCAGAACACCGGGGAGCTGTTTTTT. The full variable domain, with the rest looked up from reference TRBV14 and TRBJ2-2, is EAGVTQFPSHSVIEKGQTVTLRCDPISGHDNLYWYRRVMGKEIKFLLHFVKESKQDESGMPNNRFLAERTGGTYSTLKVQPAELEDSGVYFCASSFSLVGVQNTGELFFGEGSRLTVL.

The gene calls are TRBV7-3 and TRBJ1-3, with 7 nucleotides matching TRBD1. Germline CDR1 and CDR2: SGHTA and FQGTGA. This CDR3 contains 16 residues. With 4 bases clipped from V and 3 bases from J, the junction kept 9 bases outside the gene matches. CDR3 DNA: TGTGCCAGCAGCTCTGGACAGGTAGGGGGTGGAAACACCATATATTTT. Protein: CASSSGQVGGGNTIYF.

This clone turned up a few times. J is TRBJ2-4 and V is TRBV6-6; 11 bases line up with TRBD2. V gave up 5 bases and J gave up 6 bases; unmatched junction bases: 6. From germline, CDR1 is MNHNY and CDR2 SVGAGI (reference sequence). CDR3 length equals 15 residues. This chain's CDR3 is CASSPDSGRGNIQYF. The CDR3 DNA follows: TGTGCCAGCAGTCCAGATAGCGGGAGGGGAAACATTCAGTACTTC.

V gene TRBV6-6 combines with J gene TRBJ2-5, with TRBD2 identical over 13 bases. The J segment lost 7 bases and the V segment lost 7 bases, leaving 12 bases of the junction unmatched. CDR1 is MNHNY, CDR2 SVGAGI, per germline (reference sequence). This CDR3 has 16 residues. CDR3 bases: TGTGCCAGCACTTTGGGGACTAGCGGGGCCGGGGGGACCCAGTACTTC. Translating it yields CASTLGTSGAGGTQYF.

The chain links TRBV11-3 to TRBJ2-1, with TRBD1 as a possible D gene (6 bases). The V gene's germline CDR1 is SGHNT and CDR2 YENEEA. Trimming shortened V by 3 bases and J by 6 bases, and 12 bases separated the two germline ends. CDR3 length: 14 residues. In DNA form, the CDR3 reads TGTGCCAGCAGCTTTGCCGGGACACTCAATGAGCAGTTCTTC. Its translation is CASSFAGTLNEQFF.

The genes are TRBV10-2 and TRBJ2-5, with D tentatively TRBD2 (5 bases). V gave up 6 bases and J gave up 5 bases, with 16 bases separating them. CDR3 size: 14 residues. Germline V gene sequence: CDR1 WSHSY, CDR2 SAAADI. CDR3 residues: CASRTTSEWETQYF. CDR3 in DNA: TGCGCCAGCAGAACTACTAGTGAGTGGGAGACCCAGTACTTC.